Described below is a single T cell receptor (beta chain) sequence and its context. Antigen unknown. Additional DNA sequences in this sample encode the identical CDR3. Before sequencing, viral peptide pools were used by the ViraFEST assay to expand antigen-specific CD4+ T cells. With more than 9 days of culture completed, CD4+ T cells were isolated. Vaccinees lacked prior SARS-CoV-2 infection and tested negative for nucleocapsid antibodies. It was with approximately 9.6 IU/ml IL-2 and around 9.9 ug/ml peptides that more than 1.5 million PBMC per well were cultured. Trimming cost V 1 base and J 4 bases, with 8 bases left between them. There are 13 residues in the CDR3. Germline-derived CDR1 and CDR2 are SGHRS and YFSETQ. The table came from immunoSEQ multiplex PCR; TCRdb's copy has only in-frame clones and leaves some out. Among some 52,000 clones listed, 79% were seen once. The data belong to a study of vaccination effects on CD4 cells after COVID-19. In the study overall: Each person got two doses of an mRNA SARS-CoV-2 vaccine, BNT162b2 or mRNA-1273.

Study-wide findings and caveats: After vaccination of healthy people, only 1 of 255 vaccine-induced clones cross-reacted with common cold coronaviruses.

The origin of this receptor is a human donor who received a COVID-19 vaccine. The chain combines TRBV5-1 with TRBJ1-2; possibly TRBD1 for D (5 bases). Here the sequenced sample was CD4+ T cells from PBMCs cultured with HCoV-OC43 spike peptides, taken before COVID-19 vaccination. Subset in this sample: HCoV-OC43 spike overlapping peptide pool stimulation. The CDR3: CASSLTGSYGYTF. The CDR3 nucleotides read TGCGCCAGCAGCTTGACAGGCTCCTATGGCTACACCTTC.